This T cell receptor beta chain was identified in a study of T cell repertoires in cytomegalovirus infection. TCRdb called the reads again in MiXCR, with one record for every CDR3 protein. The sample has 500,000 or so distinct CDR3 sequences, about 15% seen once. Study results and limitations: Ex vivo, HLA-C-restricted CMV-specific TCR beta clonotypes prevailed over the rest of the response.

This clonotype has a count of ten or more. The antigen remains unidentified. The source material was CD8+ T cells from PBMCs. The TCR originated in a human donor in good health (CMV status not recorded). Some clones in this sample may be carry-over from other donors' samples.

CDR3 protein: CAISVEDGTQYF. CDR3 nucleotide sequence: TGTGCCATCAGTGTGGAGGATGGAACGCAGTATTTT. The chain couples TRBV10-3 to TRBJ2-3; D might be TRBD2 (5 bases). The CDR3 contains 12 residues. V shed 4 bases and J shed 9 bases, with 11 bases lying between them. Germline V gene data show CDR1 as ENHRY and CDR2 as SYGVKD.